A single sample gave rise to the 10 T cell receptor beta chains below, sequenced in a study of cytomegalovirus exposure and HLA in healthy donors. Both 60 Vbeta primers and 13 Jbeta primers went into the PCR. The data were produced by immunoSEQ multiplex PCR, yet TCRdb's version contains in-frame clones alone and is incomplete. The sample shows 200,000 to 250,000 clones, approximately 80% of them seen only once. What was sequenced was PBMCs. The receptors stem from a young man in good health and CMV-seronegative.

This chain uses TRBV19 with TRBJ2-5, with 7 bases identical to TRBD1. This CDR3 has 14 residues. With V trimmed by 3 bases and J by 4 bases, 5 bases remained unmatched. Germline V gives CDR1 LNHDA, CDR2 SQIVND (reference sequence). This chain's CDR3 is CASSIAGGRETQYF. CDR3 DNA sequence: TGTGCCAGTAGTATTGCAGGGGGAAGAGAGACCCAGTACTTC.

The chain has TRBV9 and TRBJ2-5; D remains unclear. The CDR3 is 13 amino acids. V lost 0 bases and J 5 bases, leaving 8 bases between the germline ends. Germline lookup yields CDR1 SGDLS and CDR2 YYNGEE. CDR3 loop: CASSVDSRETQYF. The CDR3 coding sequence is TGTGCCAGCAGCGTAGACAGTAGGGAGACCCAGTACTTC.

A note on this clone: One end of the junction is discordant with germline, which a read error may explain. The rearrangement links TRBV5-1 to TRBJ2-6; D perhaps matches TRBD2 (6 bases). The CDR3 runs to 17 residues. CDR1 and CDR2 (germline): SGHRS, YFSETQ. The CDR3 here is CASSFIGGLSGASVLTF. Written as DNA, the CDR3 is TGCGCCAGCAGCTTTATTGGGGGACTCTCTGGGGCCAGCGTCCTGACTTTC. Supplemented by reference TRBV5-1 and TRBJ2-6, the full variable domain reads KAGVTQTPRYLIKTRGQQVTLSCSPISGHRSVSWYQQTPGQGLQFLFEYFSETQRNKGNFPGRFSGRQFSNSRSEMNVSTLELGDSALYLCASSFIGGLSGASVLTFGAGSRLTVL.

This sequence joins TRBV4-2 and TRBJ2-5; TRBD2 matches at 9 bases. V lost 2 bases, J lost 1 base, and 5 bases stayed unmatched. The CDR3 is made up of 16 amino acids. Germline CDR1 and CDR2: LGHNA and YNFKEQ. CDR3 protein: CASSQRAAGGQETQYF. The CDR3 bases are TGTGCCAGCAGCCAACGGGCAGCGGGGGGCCAAGAGACCCAGTACTTC.

This clone came up once. The chain links TRBV5-1 to TRBJ2-1; tentatively, D is TRBD1 (6 bases). CDR1 is SGHRS, CDR2 YFSETQ, per germline. The germline V and J ends were trimmed by 3 bases and 5 bases, with 12 bases remaining between them. The CDR3 extends over 14 amino acids. The CDR3 loop is CASSSQYRDNEQFF. As DNA, the CDR3 is TGCGCCAGCAGCTCGCAGTACAGGGACAATGAGCAGTTCTTC.

This clone appeared once. The chain is built from TRBV6-1 and TRBJ1-2; TRBD1 agrees at 7 bases. This CDR3 has 15 residues. Unmatched junction bases numbered 10, after V lost 7 bases and J lost 2 bases. CDR1 is MNHNS and CDR2 is SASEGT in the germline V gene. The DNA of the CDR3 is TGTGCCAGCAACCAAATAGGGGGCACGAACTATGGCTACACCTTC. It is translated as CASNQIGGTNYGYTF.

The chain couples TRBV4-1 to TRBJ1-4; possibly TRBD1 for D (6 bases). Between the trimmed V and J ends, which lost 1 base and 4 bases, there was a span of 13 bases. The CDR3 is 16 residues long. The germline CDR1 and CDR2 sequences are MGHRA and YSYEKL. The CDR3 loop reads CASSQGGTGSNEKLFF. Here the CDR3 DNA reads TGCGCCAGCAGCCAAGGGGGTACAGGGAGTAATGAAAAACTGTTTTTT.

V is TRBV10-3 and J is TRBJ1-1, with D unclear. In germline, CDR1 is ENHRY, CDR2 SYGVKD. This CDR3 region has 11 residues. Trimming shortened V by 7 bases and J by 3 bases, and 6 bases separated the two germline ends. CDR3 coding DNA: TGTGCCATCATGGGAGACACTGAAGCTTTCTTT. This gives the protein CAIMGDTEAFF.

V is TRBV13 and J is TRBJ2-1, with TRBD1 matching 8 bases. V lost 3 bases to trimming and J lost 4 bases; unmatched junction nucleotides: 2. Germline CDR1 is PRHDT and CDR2 is FYEKMQ (reference sequence). The CDR3 totals 14 residues. The CDR3 loop reads CASSLRTGYNEQFF. CDR3 DNA sequence: TGTGCCAGCAGCTTGAGGACAGGGTACAATGAGCAGTTCTTC.

CDR3 sequence: CASSSTGTGVIRAFF. CDR3 DNA sequence: TGTGCCAGCAGCAGTACCGGGACAGGGGTTATTCGAGCTTTCTTT. This sequence joins TRBV6-5 and TRBJ1-1; TRBD1 agrees at 10 bases. From germline, CDR1 is MNHEY and CDR2 SVGAGI. This CDR3 region has 15 residues. J lost 10 bases, V lost 6 bases, and 14 bases had no gene match.